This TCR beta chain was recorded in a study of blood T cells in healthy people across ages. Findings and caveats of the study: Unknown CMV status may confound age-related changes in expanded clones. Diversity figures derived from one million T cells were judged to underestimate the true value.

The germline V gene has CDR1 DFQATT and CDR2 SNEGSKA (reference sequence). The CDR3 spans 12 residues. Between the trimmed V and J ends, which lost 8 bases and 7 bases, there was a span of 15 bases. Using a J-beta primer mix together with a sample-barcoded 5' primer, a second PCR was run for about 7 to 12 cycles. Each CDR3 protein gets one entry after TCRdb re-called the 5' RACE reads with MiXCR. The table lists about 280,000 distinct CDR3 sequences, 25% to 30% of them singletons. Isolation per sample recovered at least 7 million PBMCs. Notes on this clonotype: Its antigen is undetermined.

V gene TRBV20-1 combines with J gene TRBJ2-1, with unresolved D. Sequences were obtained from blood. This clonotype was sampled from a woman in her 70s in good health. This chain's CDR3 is CSPSTRMNEQFF. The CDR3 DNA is TGCAGTCCATCGACCCGGATGAATGAGCAGTTCTTC.